The following is a T cell receptor (beta chain) sequence with its context. These data come from a study of T-cell memory formation after mild COVID-19. This CDR3 has 14 amino acids. CDR1 is SGHRS and CDR2 is YFSETQ in the germline V gene. Germline trimming cut 5 bases from V and 6 bases from J; bases unmatched to any gene: 7. Each CDR3 protein is one row after TCRdb ran MiXCR on the 5' RACE reads. This table has about 400,000 distinct CDR3 sequences, under 15% appearing once. The TCR originated in a man between 18 and 29 years old who had mild COVID-19 (a few samples of this study predate the infection). Cell type and time point are not known. This chain connects TRBV5-1 to TRBJ2-7; 11 bases align to TRBD1. Source material: PBMCs or a T cell subset sorted from them (not recorded which). Written as DNA, the CDR3 is TGCGCCAGCAGACCCGGGACAGGGGGTTCCGAGCAGTACTTC. This encodes CASRPGTGGSEQYF.